This T cell receptor (beta chain) was recovered during a study of shared T cell receptors in the human thymus. Looked up from germline, CDR1 is LNHDA and CDR2 is SQIVND (reference sequence). The ends were cut back, 2 bases at V and 3 bases at J, with 22 bases in the middle. The CDR3 is 18 residues long. Data came from immunoSEQ multiplex PCR; TCRdb stores just in-frame clones and leaves some out. The sample records about 380,000 clones, approximately 95% being singletons. Sequenced input: thymocytes. The receptor comes from a human donor. The chain couples TRBV19 to TRBJ1-1; D is undetermined. The CDR3, as DNA: TGTGCCAGTAGTATACTCCCGGCCGCGAGGCCCGGGGACACTGAAGCTTTCTTT. Translation: CASSILPAARPGDTEAFF.